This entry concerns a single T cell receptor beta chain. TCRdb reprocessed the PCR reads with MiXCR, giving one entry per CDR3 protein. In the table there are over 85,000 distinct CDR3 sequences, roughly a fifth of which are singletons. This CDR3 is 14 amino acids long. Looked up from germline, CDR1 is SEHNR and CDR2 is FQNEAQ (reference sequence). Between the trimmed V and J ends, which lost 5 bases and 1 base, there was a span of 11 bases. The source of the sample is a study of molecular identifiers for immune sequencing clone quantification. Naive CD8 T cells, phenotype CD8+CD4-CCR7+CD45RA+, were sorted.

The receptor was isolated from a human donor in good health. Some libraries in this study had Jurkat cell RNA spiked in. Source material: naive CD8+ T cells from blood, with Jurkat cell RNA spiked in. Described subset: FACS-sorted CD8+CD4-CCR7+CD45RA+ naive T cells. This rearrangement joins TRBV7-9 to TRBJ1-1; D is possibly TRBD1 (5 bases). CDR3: CASSPGFANTEAFF. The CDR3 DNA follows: TGTGCCAGCAGCCCAGGGTTTGCGAACACTGAAGCTTTCTTT. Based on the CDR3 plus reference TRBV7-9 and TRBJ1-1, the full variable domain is DTGVSQNPRHKITKRGQNVTFRCDPISEHNRLYWYRQTLGQGPEFLTYFQNEAQLEKSRLLSDRFSAERPKGSFSTLEIQRTEQGDSAMYLCASSPGFANTEAFFGQGTRLTVV.